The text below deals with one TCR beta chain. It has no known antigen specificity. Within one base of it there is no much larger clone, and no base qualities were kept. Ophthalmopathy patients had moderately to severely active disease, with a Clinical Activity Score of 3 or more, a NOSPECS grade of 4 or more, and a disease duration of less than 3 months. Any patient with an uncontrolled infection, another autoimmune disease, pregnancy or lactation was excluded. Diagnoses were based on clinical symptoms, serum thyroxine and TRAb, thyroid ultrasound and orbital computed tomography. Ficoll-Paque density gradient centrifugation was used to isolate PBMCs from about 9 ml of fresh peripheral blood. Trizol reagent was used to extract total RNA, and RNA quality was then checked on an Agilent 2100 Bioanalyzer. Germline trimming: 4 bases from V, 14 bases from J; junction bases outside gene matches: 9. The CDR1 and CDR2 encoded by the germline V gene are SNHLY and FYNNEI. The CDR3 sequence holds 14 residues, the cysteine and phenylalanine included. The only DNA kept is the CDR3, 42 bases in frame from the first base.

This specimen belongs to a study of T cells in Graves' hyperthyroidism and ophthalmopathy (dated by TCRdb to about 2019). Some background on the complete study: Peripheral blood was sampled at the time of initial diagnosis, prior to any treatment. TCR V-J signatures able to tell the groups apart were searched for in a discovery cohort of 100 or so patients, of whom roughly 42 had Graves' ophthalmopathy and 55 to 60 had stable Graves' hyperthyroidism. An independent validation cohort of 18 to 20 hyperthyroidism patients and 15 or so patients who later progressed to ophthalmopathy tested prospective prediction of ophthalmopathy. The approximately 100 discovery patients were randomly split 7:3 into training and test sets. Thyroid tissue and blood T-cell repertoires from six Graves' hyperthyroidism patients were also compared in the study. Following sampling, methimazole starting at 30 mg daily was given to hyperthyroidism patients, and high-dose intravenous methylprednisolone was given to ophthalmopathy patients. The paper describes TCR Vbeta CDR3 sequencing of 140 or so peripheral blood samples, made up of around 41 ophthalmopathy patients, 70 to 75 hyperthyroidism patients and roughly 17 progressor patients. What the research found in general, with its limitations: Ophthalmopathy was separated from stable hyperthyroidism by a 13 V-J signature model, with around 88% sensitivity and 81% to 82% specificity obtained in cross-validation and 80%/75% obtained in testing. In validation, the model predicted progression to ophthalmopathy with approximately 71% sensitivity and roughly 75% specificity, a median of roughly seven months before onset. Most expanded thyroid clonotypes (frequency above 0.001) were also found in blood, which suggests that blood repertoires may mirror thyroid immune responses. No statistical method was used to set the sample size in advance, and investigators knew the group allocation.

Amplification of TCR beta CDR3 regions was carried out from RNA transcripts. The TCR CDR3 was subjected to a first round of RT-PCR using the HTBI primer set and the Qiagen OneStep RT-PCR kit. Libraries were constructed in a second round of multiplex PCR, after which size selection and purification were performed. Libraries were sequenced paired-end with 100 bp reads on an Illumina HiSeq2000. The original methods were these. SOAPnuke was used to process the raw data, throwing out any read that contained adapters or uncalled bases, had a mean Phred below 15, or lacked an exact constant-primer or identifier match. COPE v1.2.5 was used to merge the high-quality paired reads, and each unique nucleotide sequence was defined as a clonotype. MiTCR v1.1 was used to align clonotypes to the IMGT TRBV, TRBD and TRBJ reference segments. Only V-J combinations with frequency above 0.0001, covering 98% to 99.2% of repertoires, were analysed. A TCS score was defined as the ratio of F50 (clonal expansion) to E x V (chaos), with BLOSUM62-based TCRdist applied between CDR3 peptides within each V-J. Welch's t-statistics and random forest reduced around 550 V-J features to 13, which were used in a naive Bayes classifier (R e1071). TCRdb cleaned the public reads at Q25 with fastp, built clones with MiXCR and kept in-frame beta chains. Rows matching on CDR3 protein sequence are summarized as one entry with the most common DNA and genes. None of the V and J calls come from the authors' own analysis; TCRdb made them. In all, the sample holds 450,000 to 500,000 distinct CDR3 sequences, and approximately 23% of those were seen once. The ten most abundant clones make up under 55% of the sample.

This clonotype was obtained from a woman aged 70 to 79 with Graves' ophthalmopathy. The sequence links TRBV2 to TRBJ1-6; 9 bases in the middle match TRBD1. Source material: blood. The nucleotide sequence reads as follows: TGTGCCAGCAGTGCGGCACAGGGGGCTCCTGCCCTCCACTTT. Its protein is CASSAAQGAPALHF.